This T cell receptor (beta chain) was recovered during a study of T cells in Graves' hyperthyroidism and ophthalmopathy. Whole-study results and caveats: Blood also held most thyroid clonotypes expanded beyond 0.001.

Fresh 10 ml peripheral blood yielded PBMCs. This clonotype came up a few times. Its antigen remains unknown. RNA transcripts yielded amplified TCR beta CDR3 regions. RT-PCR in the first round (using the HTBI primer set) targeted the TCR CDR3. Using its own MiXCR run on the multiplex PCR reads, TCRdb lists one record per CDR3 protein. The data show fewer than 450,000 distinct CDR3 sequences, with approximately 18% seen just once and around a third held by the top ten. This CDR3 has 13 amino acids. CDR1 and CDR2 from the germline V gene are MNHEY and SMNVEV (reference sequence). Trimming left V 2 bases short and J 7 bases short, with 9 bases between.

The genes are TRBV27 and TRBJ2-4, with D possibly matching TRBD1 (5 bases). The sample was blood. This sequence was found in a woman aged 30 to 39 with Graves' hyperthyroidism that later progressed to Graves' ophthalmopathy. This CDR3 reads CASSLSPGNIQYF. CDR3 nucleotides: TGTGCCAGCAGTTTAAGTCCAGGGAACATTCAGTACTTC.